The following is a T cell receptor (beta chain) sequence with its context. The data were produced by immunoSEQ multiplex PCR, yet TCRdb's version contains in-frame clones alone and is incomplete. The sample has 80,000 to 100,000 clones, approximately 90% seen once; the top ten hold roughly 14%. V was pared by 0 bases and J by 3 bases, with 4 bases of the junction left unmatched. The CDR3 length is 16 residues. Germline V lookup: CDR1 MNHEY, CDR2 SVGAGI. This sample is drawn from a study of T cell responses to AZD1222 COVID-19 vaccine. The chain has TRBV6-5 and TRBJ1-4, with TRBD1 identical over 7 bases. The sequenced sample was peripheral blood, obtained on day 0 of AZD1222 vaccination. This receptor was obtained from an adult in good health. The CDR3: CASSYSGGQSNEKLFF. Here the CDR3 DNA reads TGTGCCAGCAGTTACTCGGGGGGACAGTCTAATGAAAAACTGTTTTTT.